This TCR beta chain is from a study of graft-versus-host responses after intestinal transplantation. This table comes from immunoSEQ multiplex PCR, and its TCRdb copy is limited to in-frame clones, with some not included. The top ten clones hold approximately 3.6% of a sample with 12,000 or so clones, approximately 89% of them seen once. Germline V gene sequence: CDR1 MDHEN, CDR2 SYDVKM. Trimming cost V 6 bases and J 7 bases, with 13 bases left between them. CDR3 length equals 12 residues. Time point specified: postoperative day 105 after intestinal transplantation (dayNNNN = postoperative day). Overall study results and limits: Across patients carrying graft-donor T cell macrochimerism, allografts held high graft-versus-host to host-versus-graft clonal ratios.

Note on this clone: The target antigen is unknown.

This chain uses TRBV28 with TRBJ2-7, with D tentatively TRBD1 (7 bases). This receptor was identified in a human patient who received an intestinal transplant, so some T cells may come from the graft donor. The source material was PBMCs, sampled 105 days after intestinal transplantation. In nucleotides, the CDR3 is TGTGCCAGCAGCTGGCCAGGGGGGGAGCAGTACTTC. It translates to CASSWPGGEQYF.